One T cell receptor beta chain is described in this entry. Its cognate antigen is unknown. Germline V lookup: CDR1 SGHAT, CDR2 FQNNGV. The CDR3 loop spans 13 amino acids. Trimming took off 5 bases at V and 5 bases at J, with 13 bases between the two ends. Produced via immunoSEQ multiplex PCR; TCRdb's table is partial and in-frame only. This table has around 42,000 clones, 88% appearing once. This entry is derived from a study of OX40 agonist ivuxolimab in advanced cancers. Study-wide results and limits: The study did not work out the antigen specificity of the expanded peripheral T cells. Dosing at 0.1 to 3.0 mg/kg was accompanied by clonal expansion of CD4+ and CD8+ blood T cells by week 6. Partial responders at 0.1-3.0 mg/kg showed near-lowest clonal expansion.

Samples of blood were obtained at baseline, on cycle 4 day 1, and on cycle 7 day 1. The chain is built from TRBV11-2 and TRBJ2-7, with D uncertain. Sequencing used CD4+ or CD8+ T cells sorted from blood, obtained in a trial of the OX40 agonist ivuxolimab. The receptor comes from an adult with an advanced solid tumor such as melanoma, head and neck, liver or kidney cancer. The CDR3 DNA reads as TGTGCCAGCAGCAATTTAGGGATCCACGAGCAGTACTTC. It encodes CASSNLGIHEQYF. The full variable domain, completed using reference TRBV11-2 and TRBJ2-7, is EAGVAQSPRYKIIEKRQSVAFWCNPISGHATLYWYQQILGQGPKLLIQFQNNGVVDDSQLPKDRFSAERLKGVDSTLKIQPAKLEDSAVYLCASSNLGIHEQYFGPGTRLTVT.